A single sample is the source of the 21 T cell receptor beta chains below, sequenced in a study of cytomegalovirus exposure and HLA in healthy donors. The PCR contained 60 Vbeta and 13 Jbeta primers. Repertoires were generated with immunoSEQ multiplex PCR, while TCRdb's copy carries only in-frame clones and drops some. The sample lists 100,000 to 150,000 clones; roughly 80% were seen once. Sequenced input: PBMCs. The receptors derive from a woman between 45 and 65 years old in good health and CMV-seronegative.

On this clone itself: One end of the junction does not line up with germline, which may come from a read error. The chain links TRBV7-7 to TRBJ2-1; TRBD2 aligns across 9 bases. CDR3 length equals 15 residues. Germline values: CDR1 SSHAT, CDR2 FNYEAQ (reference sequence). The chain's CDR3 is CASSLTSGIYNEQFF. The CDR3 region has the DNA TGTGCTAGCAGCCTGACTAGCGGAATTTACAATGAGCAGTTCTTC.

V is TRBV9 and J is TRBJ2-7; no definite D call. CDR1 SGDLS and CDR2 YYNGEE come from the germline V gene. The CDR3 is made up of 13 amino acids. Trimming took 4 bases from V and 7 from J, leaving 15 bases between them. The CDR3 DNA follows: TGTGCCAGCAGCAACTCTCCCCGCGAGGAGCAGTACTTC. This sequence encodes CASSNSPREEQYF.

This chain connects TRBV18 to TRBJ2-5, with 11 bases lining up with TRBD2. V dropped 3 bases and J dropped 4; count of bases not matched to a gene: 4. CDR3 length equals 15 residues. The germline CDR1 and CDR2 sequences are KGHSH and LQKENI. For the CDR3, the DNA is TGTGCCAGCTCACCGATGGGACTAGCGGTAGAGACCCAGTACTTC. Translated, it gives CASSPMGLAVETQYF.

This chain joins TRBV6-5 and TRBJ1-6; a weak D match, TRBD1 (6 bases). CDR1 MNHEY and CDR2 SVGAGI come from the germline V gene. The CDR3 consists of 14 residues. The germline V and J ends were trimmed by 2 bases and 11 bases, with 13 bases remaining between them. Here the CDR3 reads CASSYSSGAAPLHF. The DNA of the CDR3 is TGTGCCAGCAGTTACAGCTCAGGGGCCGCACCCCTCCACTTT.

This rearrangement joins TRBV7-2 to TRBJ2-1; 9 bases line up with TRBD2. There are 18 residues in the CDR3. The junction had 17 bases not matched to a gene; V was cut back by 5 bases and J by 6 bases. CDR1 is SGHTA, CDR2 FQGNSA, per germline. The CDR3 DNA reads TGTGCCAGCAGCCCACTTAGTGGGGGTGCGGGAGGGGGCAATGAGCAGTTCTTC. This sequence encodes CASSPLSGGAGGGNEQFF.

J is TRBJ2-7 and V is TRBV19, with 9 bases aligning to TRBD1. The J segment lost 2 bases and the V segment lost 0 bases, leaving 2 bases of the junction unmatched. This CDR3 is built from 15 residues. Per the germline V gene, CDR1 is LNHDA and CDR2 is SQIVND (reference sequence). CDR3 DNA: TGTGCCAGTAGTATAGATAGGACAGGGGCCTACGAGCAGTACTTC. This sequence encodes CASSIDRTGAYEQYF. The variable domain in full, with the rest retrieved from reference TRBV19 and TRBJ2-7, is DGGITQSPKYLFRKEGQNVTLSCEQNLNHDAMYWYRQDPGQGLRLIYYSQIVNDFQKGDIAEGYSVSREKKESFPLTVTSAQKNPTAFYLCASSIDRTGAYEQYFGPGTRLTVT.

The chain has TRBV30 and TRBJ1-1; 8 bases agree with TRBD1. Unmatched junction bases numbered 8, after V lost 8 bases and J lost 6 bases. Germline V gene lookup returns CDR1 GTSNPN and CDR2 SVGIG (reference sequence). The CDR3 is made up of 12 amino acids. This CDR3 is CASDRGAAEAFF. The CDR3 nucleotides read TGTGCCAGTGACAGGGGTGCGGCTGAAGCTTTCTTT. Drawing the rest from reference TRBV30 and TRBJ1-1, the complete variable domain is SQTIHQWPATLVQPVGSPLSLECTVEGTSNPNLYWYRQAAGRGLQLLFYSVGIGQISSEVPQNLSASRPQDRQFILSSKKLLLSDSGFYLCASDRGAAEAFFGQGTRLTVV.

To note about this clone: This sample includes further DNA sequences coding for the same CDR3. V usage is TRBV7-9 and J usage is TRBJ1-4; D is perhaps TRBD1 (5 bases). Germline V lookup: CDR1 SEHNR, CDR2 FQNEAQ (reference sequence). This CDR3 comprises 15 residues. The germline V and J ends were trimmed by 2 bases and 8 bases, with 15 bases remaining between them. This CDR3 is CASSLTGGAGEKLFF. CDR3 nucleotides: TGTGCCAGCAGCTTAACGGGAGGGGCAGGGGAAAAACTGTTTTTT.

The rearrangement joins TRBV6-1 to TRBJ2-1; TRBD2 agrees at 10 bases. The germline V gene has CDR1 MNHNS and CDR2 SASEGT. The CDR3 totals 15 residues. J lost 4 bases, V lost 4 bases, and 4 bases had no gene match. The CDR3 nucleotides read TGTGCCAGCAGTGTCCTAGCGGGAGCTTACAATGAGCAGTTCTTC. Encoded protein: CASSVLAGAYNEQFF.

The gene calls are TRBV6-6 and TRBJ2-5; D call uncertain. The V gene lost 4 bases and the J gene lost 7 bases, with 4 bases spanning the gap. Germline CDR1 MNHNY, CDR2 SVGAGI (reference sequence). The CDR3 contains 10 residues. Here the CDR3 DNA reads TGTGCCAGCAGTTCCGGGACCCAGTACTTC. It translates to CASSSGTQYF.

The chain links TRBV29-1 to TRBJ2-5, with TRBD2 matching over 12 bases. Per the germline V gene, CDR1 is SQVTM and CDR2 is ANQGSEA. The CDR3 sequence is 14 residues long. The J segment lost 5 bases and the V segment lost 7 bases, leaving 8 bases of the junction unmatched. The CDR3, as DNA: TGCAGCGCTACAGGACTAGCGGGATGGGAGACCCAGTACTTC. It encodes CSATGLAGWETQYF.

The chain is built from TRBV25-1 and TRBJ1-5, with 8 bases fitting TRBD1. Germline CDR1 is MGHDK and CDR2 is SYGVNS. The CDR3 covers 15 residues. The V and J ends lost 4 bases and 9 bases, in that order; junction bases with no gene match: 11. CDR3 residues: CASSAPGQDGGPQHF. The CDR3 DNA sequence: TGTGCCAGCAGTGCGCCGGGACAGGACGGAGGGCCCCAGCATTTT.

This chain links TRBV29-1 with TRBJ2-7; 9 bases match TRBD2. The germline V gene encodes CDR1 SQVTM and CDR2 ANQGSEA. The V segment lost 4 bases and the J segment 3 bases; nucleotides outside the gene matches: 7. The CDR3 is 14 residues long. CDR3 sequence (DNA): TGCAGCGTTGTACGGCGGGAGGGAGTCTACGAGCAGTACTTC. Translation gives CSVVRREGVYEQYF.

The J gene is TRBJ1-6, the V gene TRBV5-6; weak D call: TRBD1 (5 bases). The CDR3 sequence is 13 residues long. Germline V gene sequence: CDR1 SGHDT, CDR2 YYEEEE. V was clipped by 4 bases and J by 9 bases, with 11 bases between them. The CDR3 protein is CASSLQGASPLHF. The CDR3 nucleotides read TGTGCCAGCAGCCTCCAGGGTGCTTCACCCCTCCACTTT.

The chain joins TRBV5-1 to TRBJ1-5; TRBD1 agrees at 8 bases. The V and J ends lost 0 bases and 6 bases, in that order; junction bases with no gene match: 8. The germline gives CDR1 SGHRS, CDR2 YFSETQ. The CDR3 has 16 amino acids. The CDR3 sequence: CASSLGTTGDGQPQHF. CDR3 sequence (DNA): TGCGCCAGCAGCTTGGGTACGACAGGGGATGGTCAGCCCCAGCATTTT.

J is TRBJ1-5 and V is TRBV5-8, with D possibly being TRBD1 (6 bases). CDR1 SGHTS and CDR2 YDEGEE come from the germline V gene. Trimming removed 4 bases from V and 1 base from J, with 12 bases in between. CDR3 length equals 15 residues. In DNA form, the CDR3 reads TGTGCCAGCAGCCTACAGGGAGTAAGCAATCAGCCCCAGCATTTT. It is translated as CASSLQGVSNQPQHF.

About this clone: Other DNA variants within this sample encode the same CDR3. The CDR3 coding sequence is TGTGCCAGCAGTTTCCGGGGGGATCAGCCCCAGCATTTT. This gives the protein CASSFRGDQPQHF. J is TRBJ1-5 and V is TRBV28, with a weak D call TRBD1 (5 bases). The V gene lost 3 bases and the J gene lost 5 bases, with 8 bases spanning the gap. The CDR3 loop spans 13 amino acids. Germline assignment: CDR1 MDHEN and CDR2 SYDVKM.

CDR3 nucleotides: TGTGCCAGCAGCTTAGTGGCGGGGGCAGGAGGCAATCAGCCCCAGCATTTT. This codes for CASSLVAGAGGNQPQHF. The chain is built from TRBV7-2 and TRBJ1-5, with D possibly being TRBD1 (6 bases). V shed 1 base and J shed 2 bases, with 15 bases lying between them. The CDR3 extends over 17 amino acids. From germline, CDR1 is SGHTA and CDR2 FQGNSA.

The CDR3 spells CASSYSGGRMYEQYF. The CDR3 DNA follows: TGTGCCAGCAGTTACTCGGGAGGGAGGATGTACGAGCAGTACTTC. The chain couples TRBV6-5 to TRBJ2-7, with 7 bases identical to TRBD2. The CDR3 spans 15 residues. Germline trimming cut 0 bases from V and 4 bases from J; bases unmatched to any gene: 6. CDR1 and CDR2 (germline): MNHEY, SVGAGI.

In its sample, this clone was seen a few times. The V gene is TRBV29-1, the J gene TRBJ2-1; 8 bases are shared with TRBD1. Trimming removed 6 bases from V and 5 bases from J; junction bases left unmatched: 12. The CDR3 loop spans 15 amino acids. Per the germline V gene, CDR1 is SQVTM and CDR2 is ANQGSEA. The CDR3 region has the DNA TGCAGCGTCTCCCTTCTAGGACAGGGCCACAATGAGCAGTTCTTC. This encodes CSVSLLGQGHNEQFF.

This chain joins TRBV9 and TRBJ1-1; 7 bases are shared with TRBD1. The V and J ends lost 3 bases and 8 bases, in that order; junction bases with no gene match: 16. The CDR3 sequence is 16 residues long. Germline V gene lookup returns CDR1 SGDLS and CDR2 YYNGEE. The CDR3 nucleotides read TGTGCCAGCAGCGCCAGGGGGAATTCACCGTCACGGGAAGCTTTCTTT. Protein sequence: CASSARGNSPSREAFF.